A selection of T cell receptor beta chains follows, all from one sample in a study of CD8+ T cells in alopecia areata. Generated by immunoSEQ multiplex PCR, the TCRdb table keeps only in-frame clones and is missing some. This sample has about 150,000 clones, with 85% to 90% found just once. The starting material was CD8+ T cells sorted from blood, obtained at week 0. The receptors shown here come from a human donor with alopecia areata. Both conserved end residues are part of each CDR3. Each record gives: clone size, D gene, J gene, V gene, CDR3 DNA, CDR3 protein. D genes are given only for firm matches. Expanded clones are given a class, and other clones once, few, many or no size at all.

abundance: NA
d_gene: NA
j_gene: TRBJ1-1
v_gene: TRBV6-6
CDR3nt: TGTGCCAGCAGTTACGGGGCTGAAGCTTTCTTT
CDR3aa: CASSYGAEAFF

abundance: NA
d_gene: NA
j_gene: TRBJ1-6
v_gene: TRBV5-4
CDR3nt: TGTGCCAGCAGCTTGACAGGGTCACCCCTCCACTTT
CDR3aa: CASSLTGSPLHF

abundance: NA
d_gene: NA
j_gene: TRBJ2-2
v_gene: TRBV7-8
CDR3nt: TGTGCCAGCAGCAACCCATTTTGGGACTCGGAATTAGAAAAACAGAACACCGGGGAGCTGTTTTTT
CDR3aa: CASSNPFWDSELEKQNTGELFF

abundance: once
d_gene: NA
j_gene: TRBJ1-5
v_gene: TRBV23-1
CDR3nt: TGCGCCAGCAGTCAGGGTCAGCCCCAGCATTTT
CDR3aa: CASSQGQPQHF

abundance: NA
d_gene: NA
j_gene: TRBJ2-1
v_gene: TRBV5-1
CDR3nt: TGCGCCAGCTTTGGGGAGATATACAATGAGCAGTTCTTC
CDR3aa: CASFGEIYNEQFF

abundance: NA
d_gene: NA
j_gene: TRBJ1-1
v_gene: TRBV27
CDR3nt: TGTGCCAGCACCAACCTCGGAGTTACGGACACTGAAGCTTTCTTT
CDR3aa: CASTNLGVTDTEAFF

abundance: few
d_gene: TRBD2
j_gene: TRBJ2-3
v_gene: TRBV13
CDR3nt: TGTGCCAGCAGCGTTGTTAGCGGGGACCGGGACCAACGGGGCACAGATACGCAGTATTTT
CDR3aa: CASSVVSGDRDQRGTDTQYF

abundance: once
d_gene: TRBD1
j_gene: TRBJ1-1
v_gene: TRBV27
CDR3nt: TGTGCCAGCATCCCGGACAGGGTTGGCCCTGGCACTGAAGCTTTCTTT
CDR3aa: CASIPDRVGPGTEAFF

abundance: NA
d_gene: NA
j_gene: TRBJ2-1
v_gene: TRBV19
CDR3nt: TGTGCCAGTAGTATGAAGTTTCGACCGTACAATGAGCAGTTCTTC
CDR3aa: CASSMKFRPYNEQFF

abundance: NA
d_gene: NA
j_gene: TRBJ2-1
v_gene: TRBV7-6
CDR3nt: TGTGCCAGCAGCTTAACGACGGAGACCTACAATGAGCAGTTCTTC
CDR3aa: CASSLTTETYNEQFF

abundance: once
d_gene: NA
j_gene: TRBJ1-1
v_gene: TRBV27
CDR3nt: TGTGCCAGCAGTTCACCAGGGATTAGCACTGAAGCTTTCTTT
CDR3aa: CASSSPGISTEAFF

abundance: NA
d_gene: NA
j_gene: TRBJ2-1
v_gene: TRBV7-9
CDR3nt: TGTGCCAGCAGCTTAGCGGGAGGGGGGAATGAGCAGTTCTTC
CDR3aa: CASSLAGGGNEQFF

abundance: NA
d_gene: TRBD1
j_gene: TRBJ2-7
v_gene: TRBV5-1
CDR3nt: TGCGCCAGCAGCTTGGGACAGGGGATTTACGAGCAGTACTTC
CDR3aa: CASSLGQGIYEQYF

abundance: NA
d_gene: NA
j_gene: TRBJ2-7
v_gene: TRBV27
CDR3nt: TGTGCCAGCAGTTTAACGGGTCCGGGCGGCGGGTACGAGCAGTACTTC
CDR3aa: CASSLTGPGGGYEQYF

abundance: NA
d_gene: NA
j_gene: TRBJ2-3
v_gene: TRBV29-1
CDR3nt: TGCAGCGTTGGGGGATTGGGTTGGGGGCTTGCTAGCACAGATACGCAGTATTTT
CDR3aa: CSVGGLGWGLASTDTQYF

abundance: NA
d_gene: NA
j_gene: TRBJ1-1
v_gene: TRBV19
CDR3nt: TGTGCCAGTAGTATAGATCGGGGGGTCGAGACTGAAGCTTTCTTT
CDR3aa: CASSIDRGVETEAFF

abundance: NA
d_gene: NA
j_gene: TRBJ2-7
v_gene: TRBV27
CDR3nt: TGTGCCAGCAGTCCCTACTCGTGGGCTTCCGAGCAGTACTTC
CDR3aa: CASSPYSWASEQYF

abundance: NA
d_gene: NA
j_gene: TRBJ2-7
v_gene: TRBV2
CDR3nt: TGTGCCAGCAGTGCCCTGCAGGGGACAAAGACTTCCGAGCAGTACTTC
CDR3aa: CASSALQGTKTSEQYF

abundance: NA
d_gene: TRBD2
j_gene: TRBJ2-3
v_gene: TRBV9
CDR3nt: TGTGCCAGCAGCCATAGACTAGCGGGAGGTGCAGATACGCAGTATTTT
CDR3aa: CASSHRLAGGADTQYF

abundance: few
d_gene: NA
j_gene: TRBJ2-7
v_gene: TRBV6-6
CDR3nt: TGTGCCAGCAGTTCCGTTCTCTACGAGCAGTACTTC
CDR3aa: CASSSVLYEQYF

abundance: NA
d_gene: TRBD1
j_gene: TRBJ1-5
v_gene: TRBV7-8
CDR3nt: TGTGCCAGCAGCCCAGGGACAGTTGGCAATCAGCCCCAGCATTTT
CDR3aa: CASSPGTVGNQPQHF

abundance: few
d_gene: NA
j_gene: TRBJ2-1
v_gene: TRBV2
CDR3nt: TGTGCCAGCATTGCCCAAAATGAGCAGTTCTTC
CDR3aa: CASIAQNEQFF

abundance: NA
d_gene: TRBD1
j_gene: TRBJ2-3
v_gene: TRBV5-1
CDR3nt: TGCGCCAGCAGCCGATACTTCCGGGACAGGGCTACAGATACGCAGTATTTT
CDR3aa: CASSRYFRDRATDTQYF

abundance: NA
d_gene: NA
j_gene: TRBJ1-1
v_gene: TRBV4-1
CDR3nt: TGCGCCAGCAGCCAAGCACGGGACTCGAACACTGAAGCTTTCTTT
CDR3aa: CASSQARDSNTEAFF

abundance: NA
d_gene: TRBD2
j_gene: TRBJ2-7
v_gene: TRBV27
CDR3nt: TGTGCCAGCAGCATAGGCGGGGGGGCATACGAGCAGTACTTC
CDR3aa: CASSIGGGAYEQYF

abundance: NA
d_gene: TRBD2
j_gene: TRBJ2-1
v_gene: TRBV13
CDR3nt: TGTGCCAGCAGCACCCCGGGACTAGTATTGAATGAGCAGTTCTTC
CDR3aa: CASSTPGLVLNEQFF

abundance: NA
d_gene: TRBD1
j_gene: TRBJ2-3
v_gene: TRBV25-1
CDR3nt: TGTGCCAGCAGTGAGTACACGGGTCGGACAGGGAGCCCAGATACGCAGTATTTT
CDR3aa: CASSEYTGRTGSPDTQYF

abundance: NA
d_gene: TRBD2
j_gene: TRBJ2-7
v_gene: TRBV19
CDR3nt: TGTGCCAGTGCAACTAGCGGGAGTTTCAACGAGCAGTACTTC
CDR3aa: CASATSGSFNEQYF

abundance: NA
d_gene: NA
j_gene: TRBJ2-3
v_gene: TRBV5-1
CDR3nt: TGCGCCAGCAGCTTGGACAGGTTCGCAGATACGCAGTATTTT
CDR3aa: CASSLDRFADTQYF

abundance: NA
d_gene: NA
j_gene: TRBJ2-7
v_gene: TRBV7-9
CDR3nt: TGTGCCAGCAGCCCATGGTTGCGGCAGGGGGGGTACGAGCAGTACTTC
CDR3aa: CASSPWLRQGGYEQYF

abundance: NA
d_gene: NA
j_gene: TRBJ2-7
v_gene: TRBV7-9
CDR3nt: TGTGCCAGCAGCTTCATAAATGGGGGGGCTGACCTCGAGCAGTACTTC
CDR3aa: CASSFINGGADLEQYF

abundance: once
d_gene: NA
j_gene: TRBJ2-7
v_gene: TRBV27
CDR3nt: TGTGCCAGCAGTTTATCAACAGGGACCCACGAGCAGTACTTC
CDR3aa: CASSLSTGTHEQYF

abundance: NA
d_gene: TRBD2
j_gene: TRBJ2-5
v_gene: TRBV25-1
CDR3nt: TGTGCCAGCAGTGTGACTAGCGGGAGTAGGGAGACCCAGTACTTC
CDR3aa: CASSVTSGSRETQYF

abundance: NA
d_gene: TRBD1
j_gene: TRBJ2-7
v_gene: TRBV27
CDR3nt: TGTGCCAGCAGTTTGCAGGGGGTCTGGTACGAGCAGTACTTC
CDR3aa: CASSLQGVWYEQYF

abundance: NA
d_gene: NA
j_gene: TRBJ1-5
v_gene: TRBV6-5
CDR3nt: TGTGCCAGCCAGGACGGATTCAATCAGCCCCAGCATTTT
CDR3aa: CASQDGFNQPQHF

abundance: NA
d_gene: NA
j_gene: TRBJ2-1
v_gene: TRBV29-1
CDR3nt: TGCAGCGTTGAATGGTCGGAAGTCGGGGTCTCCTACAATGAGCAGTTCTTC
CDR3aa: CSVEWSEVGVSYNEQFF